This entry lists 20 T cell receptor beta chains sequenced from one sample in a study of blood T cell repertoires in COVID-19. TCRdb's table, derived via immunoSEQ multiplex PCR, lists solely in-frame clones and lacks some. This table has some 490,000 clones, 75% to 90% appearing once. Sequences were obtained from PBMCs or T cells enriched from blood (not recorded which). The origin of the receptors is a woman aged 55-75 years who had recovered from COVID-19.

This rearrangement joins TRBV10-2 to TRBJ2-4; a weak D match, TRBD1 (6 bases). Trimming removed 6 bases from V and 0 bases from J, with 12 bases in between. The germline gives CDR1 WSHSY, CDR2 SAAADI. The CDR3 is 15 amino acids. For the CDR3, the DNA is TGCGCCAGCAGCTCGACAGGTCAAGCCAAAAACATTCAGTACTTC. Its protein is CASSSTGQAKNIQYF.

This clone has only one observation. V and J are TRBV6-1 and TRBJ1-1, with 7 bases identical to TRBD1. The CDR3 is 17 residues long. V shed 2 bases, J shed 4 bases, and the junction held 13 bases outside the gene matches. Germline CDR1 is MNHNS and CDR2 is SASEGT. The CDR3 nucleotides read TGTGCCAGCAGTGAATTGTGGGTAGGGGGCGTCCCCACTGAAGCTTTCTTT. Its translation: CASSELWVGGVPTEAFF.

The rearrangement uses TRBV6-5 and TRBJ2-3, with D perhaps matching TRBD1 (5 bases). CDR1 and CDR2 from the germline V gene are MNHEY and SVGAGI. CDR3 size: 13 residues. The V gene lost 4 bases and the J gene lost 6 bases, with 11 bases spanning the gap. CDR3 DNA sequence: TGTGCCAGCAGTTGGGGCAGTTCGGATACGCAGTATTTT. It translates to CASSWGSSDTQYF.

The chain joins TRBV28 to TRBJ1-1; 7 bases align to TRBD1. V was clipped by 2 bases and J by 5 bases; unmatched bases: 8. In germline, CDR1 is MDHEN, CDR2 SYDVKM. CDR3 length equals 15 residues. CDR3 loop: CASSLPGGDWTEAFF. DNA for the CDR3: TGTGCCAGCAGTTTACCAGGGGGAGATTGGACTGAAGCTTTCTTT.

V gene TRBV15 combines with J gene TRBJ2-7; 7 nucleotides match TRBD2. The ends lost 4 bases at V and 5 bases at J; junction bases unmatched: 11. This CDR3 is 15 amino acids long. Germline V gives CDR1 LNHNV, CDR2 YYDKDF (reference sequence). CDR3 loop: CATSTAGRIRNEQYF. The CDR3, as DNA: TGTGCCACCAGCACCGCCGGGAGGATCCGCAACGAGCAGTACTTC.

The J gene is TRBJ1-2, the V gene TRBV6-5, with D tentatively TRBD1 (6 bases). Germline CDR1 reads MNHEY; CDR2 reads SVGAGI. Trimming removed 6 bases from V and 8 bases from J, with 13 bases in between. The CDR3 sequence is 12 residues long. The CDR3 coding sequence is TGTGCCAGCAGGGGAGGGGGGCGCGGCTACACCTTC. This codes for CASRGGGRGYTF.

A remark on this clone: The same CDR3 is also encoded by other DNA sequences in this sample. The V call is TRBV2, the J call TRBJ1-1; D gene unclear. The germline CDR1 and CDR2 sequences are SNHLY and FYNNEI. The CDR3 contains 12 residues. V lost 4 bases and J lost 1, with 4 bases in between. Written as DNA, the CDR3 is TGTGCCAGCAGTGTTCAGAACACTGAAGCTTTCTTT. Translation: CASSVQNTEAFF.

The chain has TRBV2 and TRBJ2-7; 7 bases align to TRBD2. Trimming took 6 bases from V and 2 from J; bases not matched to a gene: 10. The CDR3 is made up of 15 amino acids. Germline lookup yields CDR1 SNHLY and CDR2 FYNNEI. This chain's CDR3 is CASRSDGEGTYEQYF. In DNA, the CDR3 is TGTGCCAGCAGATCGGACGGGGAGGGGACCTACGAGCAGTACTTC.

The sample holds many counts of this clone. V gene TRBV5-1 combines with J gene TRBJ2-2; D gene ambiguous. The length of the CDR3 is 15 residues. V was pared by 5 bases and J by 0 bases, with 11 bases between. Germline-derived CDR1 and CDR2 are SGHRS and YFSETQ. The CDR3 sequence is CASSVDISNTGELFF. The CDR3 DNA reads as TGCGCCAGCAGTGTCGACATCTCGAACACCGGGGAGCTGTTTTTT.

In its sample, this clone was seen once. V is TRBV6-5 and J is TRBJ1-6, with no clear D. Per germline, CDR1 MNHEY and CDR2 SVGAGI. The CDR3 has 15 residues. V lost 0 bases and J 7 bases, leaving 10 bases between the germline ends. Here the CDR3 DNA reads TGTGCCAGCAGTTACTCGAAACTGAAAAATTCACCCCTCCACTTT. It specifies CASSYSKLKNSPLHF.

The rearrangement links TRBV18 to TRBJ1-1; possible D gene TRBD1, 6 bases. V lost 3 bases to trimming and J lost 1 base, with 9 bases between them. CDR1 KGHSH and CDR2 LQKENI come from the germline V gene. The CDR3 runs to 14 residues. Here the CDR3 DNA reads TGTGCCAGCTCACCCGGACAGACGAACACTGAAGCTTTCTTT. This sequence encodes CASSPGQTNTEAFF.

The chain links TRBV21-1 to TRBJ2-3; no DNA check was done on the table's D call, TRBD1. TRBV21-1 is termed a pseudogene. There are 17 residues in the CDR3. CDR3 sequence: CASSKSGTSSFTDTQYF. The CDR3 DNA follows: TGTGCCAGCAGCAAATCCGGGACATCGAGCTTCACAGATACGCAGTATTTT.

This clone was counted once. The chain couples TRBV15 to TRBJ1-4, with D maybe TRBD1 (5 bases). Trimming removed 3 bases at V and 0 bases at J, with 11 bases between. The CDR3 length is 16 residues. Germline V lookup: CDR1 LNHNV, CDR2 YYDKDF (reference sequence). In DNA form, the CDR3 reads TGTGCCACCAGCAGTAGGGACTTTTCAACTAATGAAAAACTGTTTTTT. Translating gives CATSSRDFSTNEKLFF.

CDR3 sequence: CAISEPGGMNTEAFF. The CDR3 DNA sequence: TGTGCCATCAGTGAACCCGGGGGGATGAACACTGAAGCTTTCTTT. This chain connects TRBV10-3 to TRBJ1-1; the D gene is possibly TRBD1 (5 bases). CDR3 size: 15 residues. V shed 3 bases and J shed 0 bases, with 11 bases lying between them. CDR1 and CDR2 (germline): ENHRY, SYGVKD.

The CDR3 DNA sequence: TGTGCCAGTAGTATCACAGGGGGGTCCTACGAGCAGTACTTC. It yields the protein CASSITGGSYEQYF. This chain joins TRBV19 and TRBJ2-7; 8 bases agree with TRBD1. V shed 3 bases and J 1 base; nucleotides not matched to a gene: 2. Germline V lookup: CDR1 LNHDA, CDR2 SQIVND (reference sequence). CDR3 length: 14 amino acids.

The rearrangement uses TRBV5-1 and TRBJ2-3; maybe TRBD1 (5 bases). CDR3 length equals 15 residues. The V and J ends lost 0 bases and 6 bases respectively, with 14 bases between them. The germline V gene has CDR1 SGHRS and CDR2 YFSETQ. DNA of the CDR3: TGCGCCAGCAGCTTGGAGGGGTACCTAACGGATACGCAGTATTTT. This gives the protein CASSLEGYLTDTQYF.

This chain joins TRBV29-1 and TRBJ1-1; weak D call: TRBD1 (6 bases). CDR3 size: 12 residues. The V end lost 5 bases, the J end lost 7 bases, and 14 bases lay between the germline ends. Germline lookup yields CDR1 SQVTM and CDR2 ANQGSEA. The CDR3 is CSVRQDPDEAFF. CDR3 nucleotide sequence: TGCAGCGTTCGACAGGATCCTGATGAAGCTTTCTTT.

This CDR3 is CASSLWATSGGTDTQYF. The CDR3 DNA reads as TGTGCCAGCAGCTTGTGGGCGACTAGCGGGGGCACAGATACGCAGTATTTT. The chain is built from TRBV5-8 and TRBJ2-3; TRBD2 agrees at 11 bases. Trimming at V came to 1 base and at J to 1 base, leaving 5 bases not matched to a gene. The germline CDR1 and CDR2 sequences are SGHTS and YDEGEE. The CDR3 spans 17 residues.

This clone was detected only a few times. J is TRBJ1-1 and V is TRBV2; perhaps TRBD1 as D (6 bases). V was trimmed by 1 base and J by 5 bases, leaving 11 bases between them. The CDR3 length is 14 residues. Germline CDR1 SNHLY, CDR2 FYNNEI. In nucleotides, the CDR3 is TGTGCCAGCAGTGAAGTGTGGGGGCAGACTGAAGCTTTCTTT. It is translated as CASSEVWGQTEAFF. The variable domain in full, with the rest retrieved from reference TRBV2 and TRBJ1-1, is EPEVTQTPSHQVTQMGQEVILRCVPISNHLYFYWYRQILGQKVEFLVSFYNNEISEKSEIFDDQFSVERPDGSNFTLKIRSTKLEDSAMYFCASSEVWGQTEAFFGQGTRLTVV.

The V and J genes are TRBV25-1 and TRBJ1-3; D may be TRBD1 (5 bases). CDR1 and CDR2 (germline): MGHDK, SYGVNS. Between the trimmed V and J ends, which lost 5 bases and 2 bases, there was a span of 13 bases. The CDR3 spans 15 residues. In DNA, the CDR3 is TGTGCCAGCAGTCCTCGACAGAAAACTGGAAACACCATATATTTT. Encoded protein: CASSPRQKTGNTIYF.